This TCR beta chain was captured in a study of cytomegalovirus exposure and HLA in healthy donors. Study at large: Earlier results showed 90 million to 130 million unique TCR beta sequences derived from approximately 170 million T cells. Study results and limitations: Within a later analysis, the majority of CMV-associated TCR beta chains appeared HLA-restricted. Productive rates of about 87% or about 30% were seen for most TCR beta V segments in an earlier analysis. Accurate prediction of most subjects' HLA-A and HLA-B alleles from TCR beta sequences was reported.

Primers: 60 Vbeta forward and 13 Jbeta reverse. This table comes from immunoSEQ multiplex PCR, and its TCRdb copy is limited to in-frame clones, with some not included. Of 200,000 to 250,000 clones in the sample, around 80% are singletons; the top ten hold about 1.8%. As regards this clone: Its antigen remains unknown.

The V gene's germline CDR1 is PRHDT and CDR2 FYEKMQ (reference sequence). With 7 bases removed from V and 2 bases from J, the gap between germline ends came to 13 bases. The CDR3 totals 14 residues. This receptor was taken from a man between 45 and 60 years old in good health and CMV-seronegative. This chain connects TRBV13 to TRBJ2-3, with D possibly TRBD1 on 5 matching bases. Sequencing input: PBMCs. The CDR3 region is CASIMGRYTDTQYF. CDR3 DNA: TGTGCCAGCATTATGGGGCGGTACACAGATACGCAGTATTTT.